This TCR beta chain was captured by sequencing in a study of cytomegalovirus exposure and HLA in healthy donors. Findings and limits, study-wide: Researchers counted around 180 TCR beta chains as cytomegalovirus-associated. The majority of TCR sequences were rare, yet some public TCRs appeared in many donors.

Sequencing was performed with immunoSEQ multiplex PCR; in TCRdb, only in-frame clones are kept and a portion is missing. This table has over 200,000 clones, around nine tenths appearing once. It was the approximately 130-subject validation cohort, separate from the approximately 700-subject first cohort, to which the donors belonged. With regard to this clone: As yet, its antigen is unknown.

Germline CDR1 SGHNT, CDR2 YYREEE (reference sequence). The CDR3 runs 14 residues. J lost 0 bases, V lost 4 bases, and 2 bases had no gene match. The gene calls are TRBV5-4 and TRBJ2-7, with 9 bases fitting TRBD2. Specimen: PBMCs. The TCR sequence derives from a woman aged 18-35 years in good health and CMV-seropositive. In DNA form, the CDR3 reads TGTGCCAGCAGCCAAGCGGGGGGCTCCTACGAGCAGTACTTC. Encoded protein: CASSQAGGSYEQYF.